Below, 27 T cell receptor beta chains from the same sample are listed, as sequenced in a study of T cell repertoires in aging, cancer and after chemotherapy. The template was genomic DNA from peripheral blood, not RNA. A mixed TRB-A/B primer pool amplified rearranged TRB by multiplex touch-down PCR. TCRdb re-analysed the multiplex PCR reads in MiXCR, keeping a single row per CDR3 protein. The sample yields 4,000 to 5,500 distinct CDR3 sequences, 33% seen once. Sequencing was performed on blood. These receptor sequences come from a human donor with a blood cancer.

The chain links TRBV18 to TRBJ2-1, with D uncertain. CDR1 and CDR2 (germline): KGHSH, LQKENI. There are 11 residues in the CDR3. Trimming removed 2 bases at V and 10 bases at J, with 6 bases between. The CDR3: CASSPNEEQFF. The DNA of the CDR3 is TGTGCCAGCTCACCAAACGAAGAGCAGTTCTTC.

This clonotype was seen more than once but under ten times. The chain carries TRBV6-5 and TRBJ1-6; D perhaps matches TRBD1 (5 bases). V lost 0 bases and J 4 bases, leaving 13 bases between the germline ends. The V gene's germline CDR1 is MNHEY and CDR2 SVGAGI. The CDR3 loop spans 17 amino acids. The CDR3 DNA sequence: TGTGCCAGCAGTTACTCGACGGGGGGGGGTTATAATTCACCCCTCCACTTT. Encoded protein: CASSYSTGGGYNSPLHF.

This clonotype was seen a handful of times. This sequence joins TRBV5-4 and TRBJ2-3; 11 bases map to TRBD2. Germline CDR1 is SGHNT and CDR2 is YYREEE (reference sequence). CDR3 length: 14 residues. V was clipped by 4 bases and J by 4 bases; unmatched bases: 2. The CDR3 reads CASSQGLAADTQYF. In nucleotides, the CDR3 is TGTGCCAGCAGCCAGGGACTAGCGGCAGATACGCAGTATTTT.

This clonotype was counted a few times. The chain uses TRBV27 and TRBJ2-3; 8 bases align to TRBD2. Germline CDR1 is MNHEY and CDR2 is SMNVEV (reference sequence). J was trimmed by 3 bases and V by 0 bases; bases with no gene match: 2. CDR3 size: 15 residues. The CDR3 protein is CASSLSGTRTDTQYF. CDR3 nucleotides: TGTGCCAGCAGTTTATCGGGGACTAGAACAGATACGCAGTATTTT.

This clonotype was seen more than once but under ten times. The chain recombines TRBV6-5 with TRBJ2-3; D not certain. The germline V gene has CDR1 MNHEY and CDR2 SVGAGI. V gave up 4 bases and J gave up 7 bases, with 9 bases separating them. This CDR3 has 12 residues. Written as DNA, the CDR3 is TGTGCCAGCAGTTCCCCTGTAAATACGCAGTATTTT. This encodes CASSSPVNTQYF.

This chain joins TRBV7-9 and TRBJ1-2, with 8 bases fitting TRBD1. This CDR3 is 13 amino acids long. The germline gives CDR1 SEHNR, CDR2 FQNEAQ (reference sequence). With V trimmed by 1 base and J by 6 bases, 1 base remained unmatched. In DNA form, the CDR3 reads TGTGCCAGCAGCTTAGGGACAGGGCATGGCTACACCTTC. Translated, it gives CASSLGTGHGYTF.

By frequency in the sample, this clonotype is medium-sized. The chain employs TRBV5-5 and TRBJ2-7; a weak D match, TRBD1 (6 bases). The CDR3 is 14 amino acids. From germline, CDR1 is SGHKS and CDR2 YYEKEE (reference sequence). The V gene lost 2 bases and the J gene lost 2 bases, with 11 bases spanning the gap. CDR3: CASSFGQFAYEQYF. The CDR3 DNA reads TGTGCCAGCAGCTTTGGACAGTTCGCCTACGAGCAGTACTTC. Variable domain in full (rest from reference TRBV5-5 and TRBJ2-7): DAGVTQSPTHLIKTRGQQVTLRCSPISGHKSVSWYQQVLGQGPQFIFQYYEKEERGRGNFPDRFSARQFPNYSSELNVNALLLGDSALYLCASSFGQFAYEQYFGPGTRLTVT.

This clonotype occurred once. This chain connects TRBV7-9 to TRBJ2-2; 7 bases map to TRBD2. Germline V gene sequence: CDR1 SEHNR, CDR2 FQNEAQ (reference sequence). This CDR3 region has 16 residues. V gave up 6 bases and J gave up 1 base; unmatched junction bases: 8. The CDR3 here is CASRKETSLNTGELFF. In DNA form, the CDR3 reads TGTGCCAGCAGAAAAGAGACTAGCCTGAACACCGGGGAGCTGTTTTTT.

This rearrangement joins TRBV5-1 to TRBJ2-6; 7 nucleotides agree with TRBD1. J lost 0 bases, V lost 3 bases, and 12 bases had no gene match. Per germline, CDR1 SGHRS and CDR2 YFSETQ. This CDR3 has 19 amino acids. CDR3 amino acids: CASSSGQFRQGSGANVLTF. CDR3 coding DNA: TGCGCCAGCAGCTCGGGACAGTTCCGACAGGGCTCTGGGGCCAACGTCCTGACTTTC.

This clonotype was observed a few times. The V call is TRBV6-1, the J call TRBJ1-6; tentative D call: TRBD1 (6 bases). This CDR3 contains 15 residues. Trimming took off 7 bases at V and 3 bases at J, with 13 bases between the two ends. Germline-derived CDR1 and CDR2 are MNHNS and SASEGT. The CDR3 DNA reads TGTGCCAGCACCGGGGGGCAAGTCTATAATTCACCCCTCCACTTT. Translated: CASTGGQVYNSPLHF.

This chain links TRBV6-1 with TRBJ1-3; TRBD1 agrees at 7 bases. The CDR3 runs to 14 residues. Germline assignment: CDR1 MNHNS and CDR2 SASEGT. The V and J ends lost 6 bases and 4 bases, in that order; junction bases with no gene match: 6. CDR3 residues: CASRKTGTGNTIYF. The CDR3 bases are TGTGCCAGCAGAAAGACAGGGACGGGAAACACCATATATTTT.

The table lists this clonotype with a count of one. This chain links TRBV6-4 with TRBJ2-1; weak D call: TRBD1 (6 bases). The CDR3 extends over 16 amino acids. Germline V gene sequence: CDR1 MRHNA, CDR2 SNTAGT. The V gene lost 6 bases and the J gene lost 5 bases, with 20 bases spanning the gap. The CDR3 spells CASRKGVRLDDNEQFF. CDR3 nucleotides: TGTGCCAGCAGGAAGGGGGTACGGCTAGATGACAATGAGCAGTTCTTC.

In this sample, this clonotype turned up a few times. The chain recombines TRBV19 with TRBJ1-4; D call uncertain. The V and J ends lost 1 base and 8 bases respectively, with 17 bases between them. Germline V CDR1 and CDR2: LNHDA, SQIVND (reference sequence). CDR3 length equals 16 residues. DNA for the CDR3: TGTGCCAGTAGTATAGCCCTCGGGAAGCGTATCGAAAAACTGTTTTTT. Its protein is CASSIALGKRIEKLFF.

The chain couples TRBV7-9 to TRBJ2-5, with 10 positions matching TRBD1. After removal of 1 base from V and 5 bases from J, the junction contained 7 bases not matched to a gene. Germline CDR1 is SEHNR and CDR2 is FQNEAQ (reference sequence). This CDR3 is 16 amino acids long. For the CDR3, the DNA is TGTGCCAGCAGCTTAGTTTCGACAGGGGGCGCGGAGACCCAGTACTTC. This gives the protein CASSLVSTGGAETQYF. Combining the CDR3 with reference TRBV7-9 and TRBJ2-5 gives the whole variable domain DTGVSQNPRHKITKRGQNVTFRCDPISEHNRLYWYRQTLGQGPEFLTYFQNEAQLEKSRLLSDRFSAERPKGSFSTLEIQRTEQGDSAMYLCASSLVSTGGAETQYFGPGTRLLVL.

The CDR3 nucleotides read TGTGCCAGCATCGGTCGTGAAATGCTAGCGGGGGGGCCCAGGGCCAATGAGCAGTTCTTC. Encoded protein: CASIGREMLAGGPRANEQFF. This chain joins TRBV12-3 or TRBV12-4 and TRBJ2-1; 12 nucleotides agree with TRBD2. This CDR3 is 20 amino acids long. The junction had 22 bases not matched to a gene; V was cut back by 7 bases and J by 6 bases.

The genes are TRBV6-1 and TRBJ1-2, with a weak D call TRBD1 (5 bases). Germline V gene sequence: CDR1 MNHNS, CDR2 SASEGT. The CDR3 runs to 13 residues. The V end lost 8 bases, the J end lost 5 bases, and 15 bases lay between the germline ends. For the CDR3, the DNA is TGTGCCAGCGCTTCCGGGGGAAGGTATGGCTACACCTTC. It encodes CASASGGRYGYTF.

The chain is built from TRBV27 and TRBJ1-2, with a weak D call TRBD1 (6 bases). Germline-derived CDR1 and CDR2 are MNHEY and SMNVEV (reference sequence). The CDR3 sequence is 13 residues long. Trimming took 5 bases from V and 3 from J, leaving 10 bases between them. The CDR3 DNA reads as TGTGCCAGCAGTATCGGGACACACTATGGCTACACCTTC. Translation: CASSIGTHYGYTF.

In its sample, this clonotype is medium-sized. This chain links TRBV24-1 with TRBJ2-3; D remains ambiguous. Germline V lookup: CDR1 KGHDR, CDR2 SFDVKD. This CDR3 is 14 amino acids long. Trimming stripped 4 bases from V and 1 base from J, with 8 bases between. The CDR3 nucleotides are TGTGCCACCAGTGACCGTAGGGGCACAGATACGCAGTATTTT. Its protein product is CATSDRRGTDTQYF.

Regarding this clonotype: A much larger clone differs by one base, so this may be a read error. This chain links TRBV30 with TRBJ2-1; D call uncertain. Germline values: CDR1 GTSNPN, CDR2 SVGIG (reference sequence). The CDR3 runs to 15 residues. V was trimmed by 2 bases and J by 0 bases, leaving 11 bases between them. CDR3 loop: CAWSRRTSSYNEQFF. CDR3 nucleotide sequence: TGTGCCTGGAGTCGACGGACGAGCTCCTACAATGAGCAGTTCTTC.

Notes on this clonotype: The junction and the germline gene differ at one end; a read error may be behind it. The chain is built from TRBV6-5 and TRBJ2-1, with 10 bases identical to TRBD2. Germline values: CDR1 MNHEY, CDR2 SVGAGI. The CDR3 loop spans 13 amino acids. The CDR3 region is CASSGGAGNEQFF. CDR3 coding DNA: TGCGCCAGCAGCGGGGGGGCCGGCAATGAGCAGTTCTTC.

The table lists this clonotype with a few counts. The chain carries TRBV6-2 or TRBV6-3 and TRBJ1-2; 8 bases match TRBD1. The CDR3 covers 15 residues. With V trimmed by 6 bases and J by 5 bases, 11 bases remained unmatched. Germline V gene lookup returns CDR1 MNHEY and CDR2 SVGEGT. The CDR3 DNA reads as TGTGCCAGCAGCCCGTATCAGGGGGCGCGATATGGCTACACCTTC. Residues: CASSPYQGARYGYTF.

This clonotype is large (0.1 to 1%) by share. The chain combines TRBV29-1 with TRBJ2-7, with D hard to call. Germline V CDR1 and CDR2: SQVTM, ANQGSEA. The CDR3 runs to 11 residues. Trimming removed 4 bases at V and 6 bases at J, with 10 bases between. The CDR3 region is CSVVHIGEQYF. In DNA form, the CDR3 reads TGCAGCGTTGTTCACATCGGCGAGCAGTACTTC.

With regard to this clonotype: A junction boundary mismatches the germline segment, possibly from a read error. The chain employs TRBV6-6 and TRBJ2-3; tentatively, D is TRBD2 (7 bases). Germline V gives CDR1 MNHNY, CDR2 SVGAGI (reference sequence). The CDR3 covers 14 residues. CDR3 amino acids: CAACGGGSTDTQYF. Here the CDR3 DNA reads TGCGCCGCCTGTGGGGGGGGCTCCACAGATACGCAGTATTTT.

The chain couples TRBV18 to TRBJ2-3; D remains ambiguous. This CDR3 is 15 amino acids long. Trimming shortened V by 4 bases and J by 9 bases, and 20 bases separated the two germline ends. The germline V gene has CDR1 KGHSH and CDR2 LQKENI. The CDR3 coding sequence is TGTGCCAGCTCACTCTCTGAGAGGCGGCAAGAAACGCAGTATTTT. It codes for CASSLSERRQETQYF.

The CDR3 sequence is CASRGASGGYQETQYF. As DNA, the CDR3 is TGTGCCAGCAGGGGAGCTAGCGGGGGTTACCAAGAGACCCAGTACTTC. The chain recombines TRBV6-5 with TRBJ2-5, with 10 bases aligning to TRBD2. Germline V lookup: CDR1 MNHEY, CDR2 SVGAGI. V shed 6 bases, J shed 0 bases, and the junction held 7 bases outside the gene matches. The CDR3 contains 16 residues.

V is TRBV18 and J is TRBJ1-5; no definite D call. The CDR3 is 18 residues long. The V end was cut by 3 bases, the J end by 0 bases, with 18 bases between. Per the germline V gene, CDR1 is KGHSH and CDR2 is LQKENI. Here the CDR3 DNA reads TGTGCCAGCTCACCGGGTCCCGGGCCACTGTATAGCAATCAGCCCCAGCATTTT. Its translation: CASSPGPGPLYSNQPQHF.

Only a few counts were recorded for this clonotype. The rearrangement joins TRBV5-5 to TRBJ1-4; D gene unclear. The CDR3 has 14 residues. Germline V gives CDR1 SGHKS, CDR2 YYEKEE (reference sequence). V shed 4 bases and J shed 1 base, with 8 bases lying between them. The CDR3 region is CASSPGITNEKLFF. In nucleotides, the CDR3 is TGTGCCAGCAGCCCGGGGATAACTAATGAAAAACTGTTTTTT.